The 21 T cell receptor beta chains reported below all come from one sample, sequenced in a study of regulatory T cells in long-lasting Graves disease. As for time point: newly diagnosed GD, antithyroid drugs for less than 3 months. PBMC RNA was the source of the TCR library. Library construction for TCR beta used iRepertoire HTBI primers and Arm-PCR of CDR3 regions. Each CDR3 protein gets one entry after TCRdb re-called the multiplex PCR reads with MiXCR. Altogether some 400,000 distinct CDR3 sequences are present, under 15% being singletons, with the ten largest covering 16%. The sample was also reused in another study, on T cells in Graves' hyperthyroidism and ophthalmopathy.

This sample comprised peripheral blood mononuclear cells (PBMCs), obtained at new diagnosis, from a patient treated with antithyroid drugs. Source of these receptors: a woman aged 30 to 39 with Graves disease.

The chain uses TRBV30 and TRBJ2-1, with a weak D call TRBD1 (5 bases). This CDR3 contains 14 residues. Trimming left V 4 bases short and J 3 bases short, with 13 bases between. Germline V gene lookup returns CDR1 GTSNPN and CDR2 SVGIG (reference sequence). DNA for the CDR3: TGTGCCTGGAATTTAGGGGATATCTACAATGAGCAGTTCTTC. This translates into CAWNLGDIYNEQFF.

For this clonotype: With a much larger clone just one base away, this may be a read error. This chain joins TRBV7-3 and TRBJ1-2; TRBD1 aligns across 8 bases. The CDR3 covers 14 residues. In germline, CDR1 is SGHTA, CDR2 FQGTGA. V was pared by 4 bases and J by 4 bases, with 5 bases of the junction left unmatched. For the CDR3, the DNA is TGTGCCAGCAGCTCCGAGACAGGGGTCTATGGCTACACCTTC. This sequence encodes CASSSETGVYGYTF.

This chain joins TRBV30 and TRBJ2-7, with D tentatively TRBD1 (5 bases). Germline CDR1 GTSNPN, CDR2 SVGIG (reference sequence). CDR3 size: 12 residues. V was shortened by 3 bases and J by 6 bases, with 12 bases between the two germline ends. The CDR3 is CAWSYLGAEQYF. CDR3 DNA: TGTGCCTGGAGCTATTTAGGGGCCGAGCAGTACTTC.

J is TRBJ2-3 and V is TRBV24-1, with 7 bases lining up with TRBD2. V lost 9 bases to trimming and J lost 0 bases; unmatched junction nucleotides: 8. Looked up from germline, CDR1 is KGHDR and CDR2 is SFDVKD. This CDR3 comprises 15 residues. This chain's CDR3 is CATLSRRESTDTQYF. The CDR3, as DNA: TGTGCCACCTTGTCGCGGCGGGAGAGCACAGATACGCAGTATTTT.

This clonotype was detected ten times or more. The chain recombines TRBV12-3 or TRBV12-4 with TRBJ2-1, with 8 bases lining up with TRBD1. This CDR3 spans 15 amino acids. Trimming at V came to 5 bases and at J to 0 bases, leaving 3 bases not matched to a gene. CDR3 in DNA: TGTGCCAGCAGTCCAGACAGGGGCTCCTACAATGAGCAGTTCTTC. Translating it yields CASSPDRGSYNEQFF.

This clonotype was counted only a few times. The chain employs TRBV12-3 or TRBV12-4 and TRBJ1-1, with D hard to call. CDR3 size: 13 residues. The V end was cut by 3 bases, the J end by 10 bases, with 15 bases between. CDR3 protein: CASSFLGASGAFF. The CDR3 coding sequence is TGTGCCAGCAGTTTTCTGGGTGCTAGTGGAGCTTTCTTT.

This clonotype was seen repeatedly, ten times or more. The chain uses TRBV12-3 or TRBV12-4 and TRBJ2-1, with D possibly matching TRBD2 (6 bases). V was clipped by 4 bases and J by 1 base, with 17 bases between them. The CDR3 totals 17 residues. The CDR3 sequence: CASSSRGTFNSYNEQFF. CDR3 coding DNA: TGTGCCAGCAGTTCCCGTGGGACTTTCAATTCCTACAATGAGCAGTTCTTC.

V is TRBV7-2 and J is TRBJ2-1; 9 bases line up with TRBD2. V lost 1 base, J lost 7 bases, and 2 bases stayed unmatched. From germline, CDR1 is SGHTA and CDR2 FQGNSA. The length of the CDR3 is 14 residues. The CDR3 sequence is CASSLVTSGNEQFF. For the CDR3, the DNA is TGTGCCAGCAGCTTAGTTACTAGCGGGAATGAGCAGTTCTTC.

The chain couples TRBV13 to TRBJ2-3; D gene ambiguous. V gave up 6 bases and J gave up 6 bases, with 7 bases separating them. The CDR3 is 11 residues long. The germline CDR1 and CDR2 sequences are PRHDT and FYEKMQ (reference sequence). CDR3 nucleotides: TGTGCCAGCAGGTTCGTTGATACGCAGTATTTT. It translates to CASRFVDTQYF.

This clonotype was detected many times. J is TRBJ2-7 and V is TRBV13; 10 bases align to TRBD2. Germline trimming cut 2 bases from V and 3 bases from J; bases unmatched to any gene: 4. CDR1 is PRHDT and CDR2 is FYEKMQ in the germline V gene (reference sequence). The CDR3 runs to 15 residues. CDR3 loop: CASSLRLAGDYEQYF. CDR3 in DNA: TGTGCCAGCAGCTTACGGCTAGCGGGAGACTACGAGCAGTACTTC.

This chain joins TRBV4-1 and TRBJ2-3, with TRBD2 identical over 9 bases. The germline CDR1 and CDR2 sequences are MGHRA and YSYEKL. The CDR3 consists of 17 residues. V dropped 3 bases and J dropped 0; count of bases not matched to a gene: 7. The CDR3 loop reads CASSHYAGGLSTDTQYF. For the CDR3, the DNA is TGCGCCAGCAGCCACTACGCGGGGGGGCTTAGCACAGATACGCAGTATTTT.

The genes are TRBV6-2 or TRBV6-3 and TRBJ1-2; no clear D. The V end lost 6 bases, the J end lost 4 bases, and 12 bases lay between the germline ends. From germline, CDR1 is MNHEY and CDR2 SVGEGT. The CDR3 spans 13 residues. DNA for the CDR3: TGTGCCAGCAGGCCCATATCCGCCTATGGCTACACCTTC. Translating gives CASRPISAYGYTF.

This clonotype showed up just a few times. In DNA form, the CDR3 reads TGTGCCAGTAATAAGCTGGGACAGAATAATTCACCCCTCCACTTT. Amino acid sequence: CASNKLGQNNSPLHF. The chain carries TRBV19 and TRBJ1-6; 7 nucleotides line up with TRBD1. The germline V gene has CDR1 LNHDA and CDR2 SQIVND (reference sequence). Trimming cost V 7 bases and J 5 bases; bases outside gene matches: 8. The CDR3 loop spans 15 amino acids.

This clonotype showed up many times. The V gene is TRBV30, the J gene TRBJ1-1; no definite D call. CDR3 length: 12 amino acids. CDR1 and CDR2 from the germline V gene are GTSNPN and SVGIG (reference sequence). Trimming pared 0 bases from V and 4 bases from J, leaving 6 bases between. The CDR3 coding sequence is TGTGCCTGGAGTGTCGGTGGCACTGAAGCTTTCTTT. Translation gives CAWSVGGTEAFF.

This clonotype was seen more than once but under ten times. A clone one base away is much larger, so this may be a read error. This chain joins TRBV7-8 and TRBJ2-7; 7 bases line up with TRBD2. In germline, CDR1 is SGHVS, CDR2 FQNEAQ. CDR3 length: 16 amino acids. V dropped 11 bases and J dropped 1; count of bases not matched to a gene: 17. CDR3 amino acids: CADSLGAGVPSYEQYF. CDR3 coding DNA: TGTGCCGACAGCTTAGGGGCGGGAGTCCCTTCCTACGAGCAGTACTTC.

In regard to this clonotype: Being one base from a much bigger clone, this may be a read error. This chain uses TRBV6-1 with TRBJ2-1; TRBD1 agrees at 7 bases. This CDR3 region has 14 residues. Per germline, CDR1 MNHNS and CDR2 SASEGT. Trimming at V came to 7 bases and at J to 10 bases, leaving 13 bases not matched to a gene. CDR3 sequence reads: CASILQGLGYEQFF. DNA for the CDR3: TGTGCCAGCATTTTACAGGGGTTAGGCTACGAGCAGTTCTTC.

The rearrangement links TRBV6-1 to TRBJ2-3; D remains unclear. The germline V and J ends were trimmed by 6 bases and 2 bases, with 9 bases remaining between them. Germline CDR1 is MNHNS and CDR2 is SASEGT. The CDR3 totals 13 residues. The CDR3 DNA sequence: TGTGCCAGCAGGGGAACAGACACAGATACGCAGTATTTT. Its protein product is CASRGTDTDTQYF.

The V call is TRBV11-2, the J call TRBJ2-3; no firm D call. The CDR3 runs 14 residues. The germline gives CDR1 SGHAT, CDR2 FQNNGV. Trimming stripped 4 bases from V and 2 bases from J, with 10 bases between. This CDR3 is CASSSRPVTDTQYF. CDR3 coding DNA: TGTGCCAGCAGCTCTCGCCCCGTCACAGATACGCAGTATTTT.

A few counts support this clonotype. The gene calls are TRBV9 and TRBJ1-5; 7 bases match TRBD1. V was pared by 3 bases and J by 5 bases, with 5 bases of the junction left unmatched. The length of the CDR3 is 14 residues. Germline V CDR1 and CDR2: SGDLS, YYNGEE. CDR3 in amino acids: CASSAGGVDQPQHF. In nucleotides, the CDR3 is TGTGCCAGCAGCGCAGGGGGTGTCGATCAGCCCCAGCATTTT.

This clonotype was seen ten or more times. The chain links TRBV12-3 or TRBV12-4 to TRBJ1-2, with a possible D match to TRBD1 (5 bases). The ends were cut back, 6 bases at V and 8 bases at J, with 19 bases in the middle. CDR3 length: 14 residues. CDR3: CASSGGRAKEGYTF. The CDR3, as DNA: TGTGCCAGCAGCGGGGGACGGGCGAAGGAAGGCTACACCTTC.

The chain couples TRBV28 to TRBJ1-6; TRBD1 agrees at 7 bases. The V and J ends lost 7 bases and 10 bases, in that order; junction bases with no gene match: 16. The CDR3 is 16 residues long. Looked up from germline, CDR1 is MDHEN and CDR2 is SYDVKM. CDR3 sequence: CASTQGGVGLASPLHF. CDR3 DNA sequence: TGTGCCAGCACCCAGGGGGGGGTTGGCTTGGCCTCACCCCTCCACTTT.